The T cell receptor beta chain under discussion was sequenced for a study of T cell responses to AZD1222 COVID-19 vaccine (dated by TCRdb to the early 2020s). Study-level background: A total of just over 230 trial participants underwent TCR sequencing, of whom roughly 210 received two doses of AZD1222 and some 25 received two doses of the MenACWY control vaccine. Trial participants were enrolled by age into 18-55, 56-69 and 70-plus year subgroups, with around 140, 26 and 57 TCR-sequenced participants respectively.

The CDR3 runs 13 amino acids, cysteine and phenylalanine included. Just CDR3 DNA is preserved here, 39 bases in frame from base 1. Relative to germline, V is 3 bases shorter and J is 7 bases shorter, with 10 bases between their ends. CDR1 LNHNV and CDR2 YYDKDF were looked up in the germline V gene (reference sequence). The time point label on this specimen signifies: about 28 days (+/-7) after the second vaccine dose. AZD1222 recipients with second doses at about 4 weeks or about 12 weeks were pooled, because spike-specific TCR depth and breadth did not differ between schedules. Vaccinee samples were obtained from the UK trials COV001 and COV002, which included a single-blind randomized controlled phase 2/3 trial of AZD1222 (ChAdOx1 nCoV-19) in healthy adults. Trial participant PBMC samples were collected at day 0 and day 28 after the second dose for TCRbeta chain sequencing. As regards this clone: Its antigen has not been determined. No much larger clonotype is one base removed from it; base qualities were not supplied.

Summary of the overall study and its limitations: Most participants were white British and females outnumbered males, and the authors suggested that clonal diversity may have been underestimated. Conclusions about previously exposed vaccinees are limited because only a handful of AZD1222 recipients were SARS-CoV-2 seropositive at baseline. The 56-69-year group was small, and its depth increase did not reach significance, likely because of low power. Nearly half of unique spike-specific TCRs reportedly recognized epitopes outside regions mutated in the B.1.351 and B.1.1.7 variants. After two AZD1222 doses, both the breadth and the depth of spike-specific TCRs were significantly higher than at day 0 and than in MenACWY recipients. Because no day 14 peak-response samples were available, repertoires were characterized only after the peak T cell response. Vaccine-associated CD4 TCRs spanned the whole spike protein, with dominant responses in regions 160-218 and 743-854.

The CDR3 regions of human TCRbeta chains were subjected to immunosequencing. On the authors' methods: Repertoire TCRs were checked for matches against a reference library of SARS-CoV-2-specific TCRs that had been generated using the MIRA antigen-specificity platform. Breadth meant the fraction of unique TCRs that were SARS-CoV-2-associated, whereas depth meant the fraction of total T cells that were SARS-CoV-2-associated. Using the MIRA data, each spike-specific TCR was mapped to the spike region that the TCR reacts to and placed in a CD4 or CD8 class. Log10-transformed breadth and depth values were compared by one-way ANOVA with Sidak's multiple comparisons tests. TCRdb stores this immuneACCESS table with in-frame sequences only. Part of the clones is absent; in the studies checked, under half of the shortfall reflects unresolved V genes, and no reason is known for the rest. The V and J calls and clone size were taken over from that table, and D and trimming were inferred from the DNA. This sample has 95,000 to 150,000 clones in its table, and 92% of those were observed once. The top ten constitute 7.9% of the sample.

Sequenced here: peripheral blood, sampled 28 days after the second AZD1222 dose. This clonotype originated in an adult who received the AZD1222 COVID-19 vaccine. Rearrangement joined TRBV15 to TRBJ2-1; the D gene remains uncertain. CDR3 sequence: CATSREHRNEQFF. The sequenced DNA is TGTGCCACCAGCAGGGAGCACCGGAATGAGCAGTTCTTC.